What follows are 25 T cell receptor beta chains derived from one specimen sequenced in a study of cytomegalovirus exposure and HLA in healthy donors. 60 Vbeta and 13 Jbeta primers were used in PCR. Sequencing used immunoSEQ multiplex PCR; TCRdb keeps in-frame clones, though not all of them. The table lists roughly 100,000 clones, 65% to 80% of them singletons. The source material was PBMCs. All receptors come from a woman in her thirties or forties in good health and CMV-seronegative.

The rearrangement links TRBV9 to TRBJ2-2, with D tentatively TRBD1 (5 bases). This CDR3 is built from 14 residues. The germline gives CDR1 SGDLS, CDR2 YYNGEE. Between the trimmed V and J ends, which lost 5 bases and 2 bases, there was a span of 10 bases. CDR3 in amino acids: CASRKGLNTGELFF. DNA of the CDR3: TGTGCCAGCAGAAAGGGGCTTAACACCGGGGAGCTGTTTTTT.

The CDR3 nucleotides read TGTGCCAGCAGCTTATCAGGGGTTAACACCGGGGAGCTGTTTTTT. Protein product: CASSLSGVNTGELFF. The chain carries TRBV11-3 and TRBJ2-2, with D tentatively TRBD1 (6 bases). The CDR3 is 15 residues long. V lost 2 bases to trimming and J lost 2 bases, with 9 bases between them. Germline V CDR1 and CDR2: SGHNT, YENEEA.

The chain is built from TRBV7-2 and TRBJ1-4; possibly TRBD1 for D (5 bases). The CDR3 consists of 16 residues. Trimming pared 6 bases from V and 0 bases from J, leaving 14 bases between. The V gene's germline CDR1 is SGHTA and CDR2 FQGNSA. CDR3 sequence reads: CASRGKDTTTNEKLFF. The CDR3 DNA follows: TGTGCCAGCAGAGGGAAGGACACCACAACTAATGAAAAACTGTTTTTT.

The gene calls are TRBV25-1 and TRBJ2-2; D is ambiguous. This CDR3 is 12 amino acids long. Germline V lookup: CDR1 MGHDK, CDR2 SYGVNS. The V end was cut by 6 bases, the J end by 5 bases, with 7 bases between. The CDR3 here is CASSRPTGELFF. CDR3 bases: TGTGCCAGCAGCAGGCCGACCGGGGAGCTGTTTTTT.

This chain joins TRBV7-3 and TRBJ2-2, with D possibly TRBD2 on 5 matching bases. CDR1 and CDR2 from the germline V gene are SGHTA and FQGTGA. CDR3 length: 16 amino acids. Trimming took off 4 bases at V and 0 bases at J, with 12 bases between the two ends. CDR3 DNA sequence: TGTGCCAGCAGCTCAATGAGGGCGTCGAACACCGGGGAGCTGTTTTTT. Amino acids: CASSSMRASNTGELFF.

V gene TRBV15 combines with J gene TRBJ2-3; possible D gene TRBD2, 5 bases. Germline CDR1 LNHNV, CDR2 YYDKDF (reference sequence). This CDR3 region has 17 residues. V dropped 3 bases and J dropped 5 bases, with 21 bases sitting between them. Here the CDR3 DNA reads TGTGCCACCAGCAGGCCCCCGGTGGGCGGGTTAATAGATACGCAGTATTTT. Protein product: CATSRPPVGGLIDTQYF.

Note on this clone: Other DNA sequences within the sample encode an identical CDR3. This chain links TRBV6-1 with TRBJ1-3; the D is unclear. The germline V and J ends were trimmed by 4 bases and 3 bases, with 16 bases remaining between them. Germline assignment: CDR1 MNHNS and CDR2 SASEGT. The CDR3 has 16 amino acids. CDR3 protein: CASSGVGGLFGNTIYF. As DNA, the CDR3 is TGTGCCAGCAGTGGTGTAGGAGGGCTATTTGGAAACACCATATATTTT.

The chain carries TRBV29-1 and TRBJ1-2; the D is unclear. Trimming removed 1 base from V and 0 bases from J, with 6 bases in between. Germline V gene data show CDR1 as SQVTM and CDR2 as ANQGSEA. The CDR3 loop spans 13 amino acids. CDR3 sequence (DNA): TGCAGCGTTGAAGGGGGAGCTAACTATGGCTACACCTTC. Its protein is CSVEGGANYGYTF.

The gene calls are TRBV13 and TRBJ2-7, with 9 nucleotides matching TRBD2. The CDR3 spans 14 residues. V lost 8 bases, J lost 5 bases, and 10 bases stayed unmatched. Looked up from germline, CDR1 is PRHDT and CDR2 is FYEKMQ (reference sequence). The CDR3: CASRPGTSTHEQYF. The CDR3 DNA reads as TGTGCCAGCCGCCCCGGGACTAGCACCCACGAGCAGTACTTC. Full variable domain (remainder filled in from reference TRBV13 and TRBJ2-7): AAGVIQSPRHLIKEKRETATLKCYPIPRHDTVYWYQQGPGQDPQFLISFYEKMQSDKGSIPDRFSAQQFSDYHSELNMSSLELGDSALYFCASRPGTSTHEQYFGPGTRLTVT.

The chain recombines TRBV10-3 with TRBJ2-3; the D gene is possibly TRBD2 (7 bases). Between the trimmed V and J ends, which lost 0 bases and 0 bases, there was a span of 13 bases. The CDR3 consists of 17 residues. Germline values: CDR1 ENHRY, CDR2 SYGVKD. The CDR3 reads CAISESRGGASTDTQYF. Here the CDR3 DNA reads TGTGCCATCAGTGAGTCAAGGGGGGGGGCTAGCACAGATACGCAGTATTTT.

This clone is a singleton in its sample. The chain uses TRBV18 and TRBJ2-7; the match to TRBD2 covers 12 bases. The CDR3 length is 16 residues. The V and J ends lost 4 bases and 2 bases, in that order; junction bases with no gene match: 6. From germline, CDR1 is KGHSH and CDR2 LQKENI. CDR3 sequence (DNA): TGTGCCAGCTCACTTTCCTGGACTAGCGGGACCTACGAGCAGTACTTC. It is translated as CASSLSWTSGTYEQYF. The variable domain in full, with the rest retrieved from reference TRBV18 and TRBJ2-7, is NAGVMQNPRHLVRRRGQEARLRCSPMKGHSHVYWYRQLPEEGLKFMVYLQKENIIDESGMPKERFSAEFPKEGPSILRIQQVVRGDSAAYFCASSLSWTSGTYEQYFGPGTRLTVT.

This chain uses TRBV29-1 with TRBJ1-1; D ambiguous. The germline V gene has CDR1 SQVTM and CDR2 ANQGSEA. The CDR3 covers 13 residues. The V and J ends lost 2 bases and 0 bases respectively, with 7 bases between them. CDR3 amino acids: CSVETAMNTEAFF. The CDR3, as DNA: TGCAGCGTTGAAACAGCCATGAACACTGAAGCTTTCTTT.

The chain carries TRBV23-1 and TRBJ2-7, with TRBD2 identical over 9 bases. TRBV23-1 carries the ORF label, with uncertain function. V shed 0 bases and J 5 bases; nucleotides not matched to a gene: 11. This CDR3 is 17 amino acids long. DNA for the CDR3: TGCGCCAGCAGTCAATCGTATAGCGGGAGAATCGTCGACGAGCAGTACTTC. This translates into CASSQSYSGRIVDEQYF.

V usage is TRBV19 and J usage is TRBJ1-6; D is unresolved. The CDR3 sequence is 16 residues long. V was shortened by 0 bases and J by 0 bases, with 6 bases between the two germline ends. CDR1 is LNHDA, CDR2 SQIVND, per germline (reference sequence). The CDR3 region is CASSIERSSYNSPLHF. The DNA of the CDR3 is TGTGCCAGTAGTATAGAAAGGAGCTCCTATAATTCACCCCTCCACTTT.

The chain carries TRBV2 and TRBJ2-7; 14 bases line up with TRBD2. This CDR3 has 18 amino acids. The trim removed 4 bases at V and 3 bases at J, leaving 11 bases unmatched. The V gene's germline CDR1 is SNHLY and CDR2 FYNNEI. This CDR3 reads CASSGEGLAGAAIYEQYF. The CDR3 region has the DNA TGTGCCAGCAGTGGAGAGGGACTAGCGGGAGCGGCCATCTACGAGCAGTACTTC.

J is TRBJ2-1 and V is TRBV27, with 9 positions matching TRBD1. After removal of 4 bases from V and 6 bases from J, the junction contained 7 bases not matched to a gene. Germline values: CDR1 MNHEY, CDR2 SMNVEV (reference sequence). The CDR3 length is 15 residues. The DNA for the CDR3 is TGTGCCAGCAGTTCTCCCGGGACAGGGCCCAATGAGCAGTTCTTC. Its protein product is CASSSPGTGPNEQFF.

The V call is TRBV19, the J call TRBJ2-2; TRBD1 matches 7 bases. The CDR3 runs to 14 residues. The V gene's germline CDR1 is LNHDA and CDR2 SQIVND (reference sequence). V was pared by 5 bases and J by 1 base, with 1 base of the junction left unmatched. The CDR3: CASSWDRNTGELFF. Here the CDR3 DNA reads TGTGCCAGTAGTTGGGACAGGAACACCGGGGAGCTGTTTTTT.

This clone appeared a few times. The rearrangement links TRBV27 to TRBJ1-4; no definite D call. V was shortened by 3 bases and J by 0 bases, with 8 bases between the two germline ends. This CDR3 is built from 15 residues. CDR1 is MNHEY and CDR2 is SMNVEV in the germline V gene (reference sequence). Here the CDR3 reads CASSFEGATNEKLFF. The CDR3 DNA reads as TGTGCCAGCAGTTTCGAGGGTGCAACTAATGAAAAACTGTTTTTT.

The chain carries TRBV10-1 and TRBJ2-5, with D perhaps TRBD1 (5 bases). The germline V gene has CDR1 WNHNN and CDR2 SYGVQD (reference sequence). CDR3 size: 15 residues. V was trimmed by 2 bases and J by 1 base, leaving 11 bases between them. The CDR3 region has the DNA TGCGCCAGCAGTGAGGCAGGGATGGGCCAAGAGACCCAGTACTTC. Its translation is CASSEAGMGQETQYF.

The gene calls are TRBV4-1 and TRBJ1-5, with TRBD1 matching over 7 bases. CDR3 length: 14 residues. Trimming cost V 5 bases and J 6 bases; bases outside gene matches: 7. Germline CDR1 MGHRA, CDR2 YSYEKL. The CDR3 DNA is TGCGCCAGCAGCGAGGGGGCTGGTAGTCAGCCCCAGCATTTT. Protein: CASSEGAGSQPQHF.

This chain's CDR3 is CASSYSRPTYEQYF. CDR3 bases: TGTGCCAGCAGTTACTCGAGGCCTACCTACGAGCAGTACTTC. This rearrangement joins TRBV6-6 to TRBJ2-7; D gene unclear. The CDR3 is 14 residues long. Germline V lookup: CDR1 MNHNY, CDR2 SVGAGI (reference sequence). The V end lost 0 bases, the J end lost 2 bases, and 8 bases lay between the germline ends.

The chain is built from TRBV11-3 and TRBJ2-5; 8 nucleotides agree with TRBD2. CDR3 length: 15 amino acids. V lost 1 base, J lost 4 bases, and 5 bases stayed unmatched. Germline lookup yields CDR1 SGHNT and CDR2 YENEEA. CDR3: CASSLGAGVGETQYF. The CDR3 DNA reads TGTGCCAGCAGCTTAGGAGCGGGAGTAGGAGAGACCCAGTACTTC.

This chain uses TRBV5-8 with TRBJ2-2; a weak D match, TRBD2 (5 bases). CDR1 SGHTS and CDR2 YDEGEE come from the germline V gene. The CDR3 runs 14 residues. Between the trimmed V and J ends, which lost 1 base and 14 bases, there was a span of 18 bases. The CDR3 DNA reads TGTGCCAGCAGCTTGTGGCCGAGCGGAGGAGCTCTGTTTTTT. This encodes CASSLWPSGGALFF.

CDR3 sequence reads: CASSFRQGDYEQYF. DNA for the CDR3: TGTGCCAGCAGCTTCCGACAGGGGGACTACGAGCAGTACTTC. The chain joins TRBV11-2 to TRBJ2-7, with TRBD1 matching over 9 bases. V lost 3 bases, J lost 3 bases, and 3 bases stayed unmatched. The CDR3 is 14 residues long. Germline CDR1 SGHAT, CDR2 FQNNGV.

This clone was seen once. CDR3 residues: CASSQDPRDRGICNQPQHF. Here the CDR3 DNA reads TGCGCCAGCAGCCAAGATCCCCGGGACAGGGGGATTTGCAATCAGCCCCAGCATTTT. The chain is built from TRBV4-3 and TRBJ1-5, with 11 nucleotides matching TRBD1. Per germline, CDR1 LGHNA and CDR2 YSLEER. J was trimmed by 2 bases and V by 0 bases; bases with no gene match: 9. This CDR3 spans 19 amino acids.